This T cell receptor (beta chain) comes out of a study of cytomegalovirus exposure and HLA in healthy donors. Study-level information: Earlier, fewer than 130 million unique TCR beta sequences were recovered from roughly 200 million T cells by an analysis.

At collection, donors were nominally healthy, but unrecorded immune exposures were probable. Trimming took 7 bases from V and 4 from J; bases not matched to a gene: 10. CDR3 size: 14 residues. Per the germline V gene, CDR1 is MNHEY and CDR2 is SVGAGI. Comment on this clone: Its target is unknown.

Study findings and constraints: Follow-up analysis later connected one missense variant in DCLRE1C with trimming of TCR beta V- and J-genes. Being indistinguishable, some V segments were excluded, TRBV6-2 and TRBV6-3 among them.

The PCR contained 60 Vbeta and 13 Jbeta primers. Repertoires were generated with immunoSEQ multiplex PCR, while TCRdb's copy carries only in-frame clones and drops some. The sample has some 170,000 clones; 72% are singletons. Specimen: PBMCs. The chain uses TRBV6-5 and TRBJ2-7; the match to TRBD1 covers 7 bases. The TCR was taken from a human donor in good health. Here the CDR3 DNA reads TGTGCCAGCATCCTGACAGGGTCTTCTTACGAGCAGTACTTC. It codes for CASILTGSSYEQYF.